The 8 T cell receptor beta chains in this list originate from one sample, sequenced in a study of T cell responses to AZD1222 COVID-19 vaccine. Assay used: immunoSEQ multiplex PCR; TCRdb lists only in-frame clones, some missing. The sample has 100,000 or so clones, more than 75% seen once. The sample in question was peripheral blood, obtained on day 0 of AZD1222 vaccination. These receptors were collected from an adult in good health.

This rearrangement joins TRBV2 to TRBJ2-1, with TRBD1 matching over 9 bases. Losses at the gene ends were 7 bases for V and 1 base for J; bases not matched to a gene: 2. Per the germline V gene, CDR1 is SNHLY and CDR2 is FYNNEI. The CDR3 runs 14 residues. The CDR3 nucleotides are TGTGCCAGCACCGGACAGGGGTCCTACAATGAGCAGTTCTTC. This codes for CASTGQGSYNEQFF.

This chain uses TRBV6-6 with TRBJ1-2; the D gene is possibly TRBD1 (6 bases). V lost 6 bases and J lost 4, with 12 bases in between. The CDR3 consists of 13 residues. Germline CDR1 and CDR2: MNHNY and SVGAGI (reference sequence). CDR3 in amino acids: CASSSRQAYGYTF. The CDR3 DNA sequence: TGTGCCAGCAGCAGCCGACAGGCCTATGGCTACACCTTC.

The chain joins TRBV9 to TRBJ1-6; D may be TRBD1 (5 bases). This CDR3 is built from 14 residues. From germline, CDR1 is SGDLS and CDR2 YYNGEE. V was pared by 0 bases and J by 10 bases, with 11 bases between. The CDR3 DNA reads TGTGCCAGCAGCGTAGAAGGGGTTAAGTCACCCCTCCACTTT. This translates into CASSVEGVKSPLHF. Supplemented by reference TRBV9 and TRBJ1-6, the full variable domain reads DSGVTQTPKHLITATGQRVTLRCSPRSGDLSVYWYQQSLDQGLQFLIQYYNGEERAKGNILERFSAQQFPDLHSELNLSSLELGDSALYFCASSVEGVKSPLHFGNGTRLTVT.

The CDR3 DNA is TGTGCCAGCAACCCAAGCGGCACTAGCACAGATACGCAGTATTTT. Translation gives CASNPSGTSTDTQYF. This chain links TRBV7-2 with TRBJ2-3, with D maybe TRBD2 (5 bases). The V gene lost 7 bases and the J gene lost 0 bases, with 14 bases spanning the gap. This CDR3 region has 15 residues. CDR1 is SGHTA and CDR2 is FQGNSA in the germline V gene.

The chain couples TRBV18 to TRBJ2-2, with TRBD2 identical over 11 bases. Trimming cost V 6 bases and J 3 bases; bases outside gene matches: 12. The CDR3 has 18 amino acids. Germline CDR1 is KGHSH and CDR2 is LQKENI. The CDR3 sequence is CASSPGRTSGSYTGELFF. The DNA of the CDR3 is TGTGCCAGCTCCCCAGGGAGAACTAGCGGGAGTTACACCGGGGAGCTGTTTTTT.

This chain joins TRBV2 and TRBJ1-5; a weak D match, TRBD1 (6 bases). Trimming stripped 3 bases from V and 0 bases from J, with 9 bases between. There are 15 residues in the CDR3. Germline V lookup: CDR1 SNHLY, CDR2 FYNNEI. This chain's CDR3 is CASSERGYSNQPQHF. CDR3 nucleotides: TGTGCCAGCAGTGAGAGGGGGTATAGCAATCAGCCCCAGCATTTT.

The rearrangement uses TRBV19 and TRBJ2-7, with D possibly being TRBD1 (5 bases). The V gene lost 0 bases and the J gene lost 0 bases, with 15 bases spanning the gap. Germline V gene sequence: CDR1 LNHDA, CDR2 SQIVND (reference sequence). The CDR3 has 17 amino acids. CDR3 nucleotide sequence: TGTGCCAGTAGTATAGATTTCAGACAGAAGAGCTCCTACGAGCAGTACTTC. Translation: CASSIDFRQKSSYEQYF.

Only one count was recorded for this clone. The chain combines TRBV6-4 with TRBJ1-4, with a tentative D call TRBD1 (5 bases). V was pared by 8 bases and J by 8 bases, with 9 bases between. Germline V gives CDR1 MRHNA, CDR2 SNTAGT. The CDR3 totals 11 residues. CDR3 in amino acids: CASEGREKLFF. The CDR3 DNA is TGTGCCAGCGAGGGGCGGGAAAAACTGTTTTTT.